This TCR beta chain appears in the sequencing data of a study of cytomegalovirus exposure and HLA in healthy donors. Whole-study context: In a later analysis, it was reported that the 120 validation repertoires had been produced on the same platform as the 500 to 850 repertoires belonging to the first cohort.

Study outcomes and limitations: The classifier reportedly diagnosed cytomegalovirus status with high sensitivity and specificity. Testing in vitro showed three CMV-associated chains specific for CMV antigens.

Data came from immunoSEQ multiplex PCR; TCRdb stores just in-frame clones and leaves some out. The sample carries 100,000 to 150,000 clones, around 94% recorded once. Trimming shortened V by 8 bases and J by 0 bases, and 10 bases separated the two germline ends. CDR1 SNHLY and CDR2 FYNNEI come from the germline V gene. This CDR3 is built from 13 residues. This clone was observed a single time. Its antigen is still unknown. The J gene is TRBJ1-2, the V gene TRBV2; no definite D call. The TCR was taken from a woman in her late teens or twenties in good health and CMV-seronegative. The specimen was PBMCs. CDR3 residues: CASHRFSNYGYTF. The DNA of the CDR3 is TGTGCCAGCCACAGATTTTCTAACTATGGCTACACCTTC.